This TCR beta chain was identified in a study of human CD8 memory T cell subsets (dated by TCRdb to between 2020 and 2021). Concerning the study at large: TCRbeta repertoires of stem-like (TSTEM), progenitor exhausted-like (TPEX) and effector memory CD8+ T cell subsets were compared to assess their clonal relationships. Roughly 6 donors each provided TSTEM, TPEX and effector memory subsets, from which TCRbeta repertoires were obtained.

The research as a whole found: Both stem-like subsets shared clonotypes with effector memory cells, but TSTEM and TPEX repertoires overlapped minimally, suggesting distinct antigen spectra. Normalized Shannon-Wiener diversity was similarly high in the TSTEM and TPEX subsets, while the effector memory subsets were comparatively less diverse. Only TCRbeta chains were sequenced, and repertoire comparisons rested on about 6 donors tested with paired t-tests and Bonferroni correction. Chao1 estimates suggested greater repertoire diversity in TSTEM than in TPEX subsets, potentially reflecting a broader range of specificities.

Density gradient separation was used to isolate peripheral blood mononuclear cells from buffy coats of healthy donors. Negative magnetic separation using EasySep or MojoSort CD8+ T cell isolation kits was how the study enriched total CD8+ T cells. An RNeasy Mini Kit was used to extract total RNA from duplicate vials of around 140,000 sorted CD8+ T cells per subset. PBMCs were used either fresh or after cryopreservation in fetal bovine serum containing approximately 11% DMSO. Fluorescence-activated cell sorting on a FACSAria III was used to sort the CD8+ T cell subsets to purity. Its CDR3 holds 12 amino acids, cysteine through phenylalanine. The record lacks a DNA sequence. A Human TCR Profiling Kit was used to prepare UMI-labeled 5' RACE TCRbeta libraries. The same number of PCR cycles was used to prepare all TCRbeta libraries in parallel. In the original analysis: The number of functional CDR3beta clonotypes in each TCRbeta library ranged from roughly 3,000 to 20,000. MIGEC 1.2.9 was used for UMI extraction and consensus assembly, with at least three reads per UMI being required. In-frame CDR3beta repertoires were extracted with MiXCR 3.0.3. Each sample was downsampled to 42,000 randomly selected UMIs before diversity metrics were calculated in VDJtools 1.2.1. For each sample pair, the repertoire overlap metrics D, R and F2 were calculated in VDJtools using the top 3,000 clones. The reads underwent TCRdb reprocessing, giving one record for each CDR3 protein sequence and no DNA. Clone size and V and J calls follow TCRdb, not the original study. For this sample, the table gives 7,000 to 7,500 distinct CDR3 sequences. Of the sample, about 20% falls within the top ten clones.

As for this clonotype: No cognate antigen has been identified for it.

The TCR originated in a human donor in good health. The source material was CD8+ T cells from PBMCs. Recombination joined TRBV12-3 or TRBV12-4 with TRBJ2-7. The CDR3 has the sequence CASSYDGYEQYF.